These 10 T cell receptor beta chains were sequenced from one sample in a study of cytomegalovirus exposure and HLA in healthy donors (dated by TCRdb to about 2017). The library was produced with the immunoSEQ multiplex PCR assay. For the multiplex PCR, a mixture combining 60 forward primers for TCR Vbeta segments and 13 reverse primers for TCR Jbeta segments was used. In its TCRdb copy, this immuneACCESS table keeps in-frame sequences only and misses some clones. Where compared with another copy, unresolved V genes explain less than half of these, and the others have no known cause. The sample table records roughly 160,000 clones; roughly 76% of these occur just once. Over 10% of the sample goes to the ten largest clones. What was sequenced was PBMCs. The receptors come from a woman in her forties or fifties in good health and CMV-seronegative.

This clone appeared a single time. This chain joins TRBV18 and TRBJ2-7, with 8 bases aligning to TRBD1. Germline V gives CDR1 KGHSH, CDR2 LQKENI. V shed 5 bases, J shed 6 bases, and the junction held 3 bases outside the gene matches. There are 12 residues in the CDR3. In DNA, the CDR3 is TGTGCCAGCTCAGCCGACAGGGGCGAGCAGTACTTC. Translating it yields CASSADRGEQYF.

CDR3 amino acids: CASSPTGTGGYEQYF. The CDR3 DNA reads TGTGCCAGCAGCCCCACCGGGACAGGGGGCTACGAGCAGTACTTC. The chain has TRBV27 and TRBJ2-7, with 11 nucleotides matching TRBD1. Germline CDR1 reads MNHEY; CDR2 reads SMNVEV (reference sequence). Losses at the gene ends were 6 bases for V and 3 bases for J; bases not matched to a gene: 7. This CDR3 comprises 15 residues.

The chain uses TRBV10-2 and TRBJ2-3, with D possibly being TRBD2 (6 bases). This CDR3 has 15 amino acids. Trimming pared 7 bases from V and 4 bases from J, leaving 18 bases between. CDR1 and CDR2 (germline): WSHSY, SAAADI. DNA for the CDR3: TGCGCCAGCACTCCTGGGACTTTAGAGGCAGATACGCAGTATTTT. Its protein product is CASTPGTLEADTQYF.

This chain connects TRBV30 to TRBJ2-1; 7 bases agree with TRBD2. This CDR3 has 14 amino acids. V lost 0 bases to trimming and J lost 9 bases; unmatched junction nucleotides: 8. Germline values: CDR1 GTSNPN, CDR2 SVGIG (reference sequence). Written as DNA, the CDR3 is TGTGCCTGGAGTGTAGGCGGGAGTTTTCGTGAGCAGTTCTTC. This sequence encodes CAWSVGGSFREQFF.

The genes are TRBV6-1 and TRBJ1-2; D uncertain. CDR1 and CDR2 (germline): MNHNS, SASEGT. The length of the CDR3 is 16 residues. The V end was cut by 3 bases, the J end by 4 bases, with 18 bases between. In DNA form, the CDR3 reads TGTGCCAGCAGTGAGGGGATTTGGAGGAACGCCTATGGCTACACCTTC. Translation gives CASSEGIWRNAYGYTF.

The rearrangement uses TRBV20-1 and TRBJ1-1; possible D gene TRBD1, 6 bases. Germline CDR1 and CDR2: DFQATT and SNEGSKA (reference sequence). The CDR3 has 11 amino acids. The ends were cut back, 5 bases at V and 10 bases at J, with 14 bases in the middle. The CDR3 here is CSAVDSRGAFF. CDR3 DNA sequence: TGCAGTGCTGTCGATTCCAGGGGAGCTTTCTTT.

A single count supports this clone. V usage is TRBV28 and J usage is TRBJ1-1; tentative D call: TRBD1 (6 bases). The V and J ends lost 6 bases and 0 bases respectively, with 17 bases between them. The CDR3 loop spans 16 amino acids. Germline V gives CDR1 MDHEN, CDR2 SYDVKM. Here the CDR3 DNA reads TGTGCCAGCAGGAACACAGGGATGGGGCTGAACACTGAAGCTTTCTTT. Translating it yields CASRNTGMGLNTEAFF.

The rearrangement links TRBV29-1 to TRBJ1-2; the match to TRBD1 covers 11 bases. From germline, CDR1 is SQVTM and CDR2 ANQGSEA. The CDR3 is 12 amino acids. CDR3 residues: CSGTGGNYGYTF. The CDR3 DNA reads TGCAGTGGGACAGGGGGAAACTATGGCTACACCTTC.

CDR3 residues: CATFQGAHNEKLFF. The CDR3, as DNA: TGTGCCACCTTCCAGGGGGCTCACAATGAAAAACTGTTTTTT. The rearrangement uses TRBV6-5 and TRBJ1-4; 8 bases align to TRBD1. The V and J ends lost 10 bases and 5 bases, in that order; junction bases with no gene match: 9. Germline V gene data show CDR1 as MNHEY and CDR2 as SVGAGI. This CDR3 is built from 14 residues.

V and J are TRBV18 and TRBJ1-1; the D gene is possibly TRBD1 (5 bases). The length of the CDR3 is 13 residues. Germline V gene data show CDR1 as KGHSH and CDR2 as LQKENI. With 10 bases removed from V and 2 bases from J, the gap between germline ends came to 14 bases. The CDR3: CATKAGENTEAFF. As DNA, the CDR3 is TGTGCCACGAAGGCGGGGGAAAACACTGAAGCTTTCTTT.